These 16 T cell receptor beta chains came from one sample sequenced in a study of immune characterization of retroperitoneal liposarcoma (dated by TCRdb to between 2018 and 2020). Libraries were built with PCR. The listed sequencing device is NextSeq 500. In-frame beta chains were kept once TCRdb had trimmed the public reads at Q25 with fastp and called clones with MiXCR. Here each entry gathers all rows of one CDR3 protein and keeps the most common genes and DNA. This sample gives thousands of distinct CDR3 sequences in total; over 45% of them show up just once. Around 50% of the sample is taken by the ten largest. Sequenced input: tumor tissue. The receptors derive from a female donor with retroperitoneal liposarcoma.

This CDR3 reads CASSYLGRAFF. The CDR3 nucleotides read TGTGCCAGCAGTTACCTGGGTCGGGCTTTCTTT. The gene calls are TRBV6-5 and TRBJ1-1, with unresolved D. The ends were cut back, 2 bases at V and 11 bases at J, with 9 bases in the middle. There are 11 residues in the CDR3. The germline V gene has CDR1 MNHEY and CDR2 SVGAGI.

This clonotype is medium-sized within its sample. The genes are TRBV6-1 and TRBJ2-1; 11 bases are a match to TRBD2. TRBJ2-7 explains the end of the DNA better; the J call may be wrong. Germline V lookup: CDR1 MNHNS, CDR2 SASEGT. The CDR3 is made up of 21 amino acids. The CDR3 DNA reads TGTGCCAGCAGTCCAAGGGGGGGGAGAGTACTAGCGGGAGCTAAAGCCTACGAGCAGTACTTC. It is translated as CASSPRGGRVLAGAKAYEQYF.

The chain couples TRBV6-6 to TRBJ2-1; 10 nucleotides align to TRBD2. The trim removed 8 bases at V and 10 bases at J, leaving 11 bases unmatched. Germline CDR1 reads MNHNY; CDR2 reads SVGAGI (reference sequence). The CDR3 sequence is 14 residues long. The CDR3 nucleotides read TGTGCCAGCCATCGAGCGGGGGGGATCTACGAGCAGTTCTTC. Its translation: CASHRAGGIYEQFF.

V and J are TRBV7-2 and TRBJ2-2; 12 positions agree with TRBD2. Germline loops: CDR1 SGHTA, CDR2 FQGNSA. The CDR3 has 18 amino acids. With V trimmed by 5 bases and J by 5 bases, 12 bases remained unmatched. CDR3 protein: CASSRGLAGGPRTGELFF. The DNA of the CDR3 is TGTGCCAGCAGCAGGGGGCTAGCGGGAGGGCCTCGAACCGGGGAGCTGTTTTTT.

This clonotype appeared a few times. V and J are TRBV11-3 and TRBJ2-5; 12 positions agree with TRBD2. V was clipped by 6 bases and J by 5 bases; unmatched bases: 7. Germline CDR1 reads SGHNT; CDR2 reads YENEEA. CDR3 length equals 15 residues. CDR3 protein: CASSPGLAGRETQYF. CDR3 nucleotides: TGTGCCAGCAGTCCAGGACTAGCGGGAAGGGAGACCCAGTACTTC.

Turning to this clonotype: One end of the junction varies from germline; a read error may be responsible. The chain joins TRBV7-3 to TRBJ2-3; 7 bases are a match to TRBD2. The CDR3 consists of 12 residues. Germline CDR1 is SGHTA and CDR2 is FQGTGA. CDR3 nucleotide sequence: TGTGCCAGCAGCTTGACTAGCAATGAGCAGTACTTT. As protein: CASSLTSNEQYF.

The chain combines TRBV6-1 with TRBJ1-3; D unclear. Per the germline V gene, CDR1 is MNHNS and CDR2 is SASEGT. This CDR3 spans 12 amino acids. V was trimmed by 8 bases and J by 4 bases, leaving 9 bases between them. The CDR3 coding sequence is TGTGCCAGCGGCTATTGGGGAAACACCATATATTTT. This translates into CASGYWGNTIYF.

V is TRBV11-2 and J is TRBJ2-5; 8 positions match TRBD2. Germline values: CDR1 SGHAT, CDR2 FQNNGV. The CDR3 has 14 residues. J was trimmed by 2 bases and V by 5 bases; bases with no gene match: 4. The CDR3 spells CASSNTGGQETQYF. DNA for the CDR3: TGTGCCAGCAGCAACACGGGGGGGCAAGAGACCCAGTACTTC. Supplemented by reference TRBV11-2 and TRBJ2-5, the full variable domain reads EAGVAQSPRYKIIEKRQSVAFWCNPISGHATLYWYQQILGQGPKLLIQFQNNGVVDDSQLPKDRFSAERLKGVDSTLKIQPAKLEDSAVYLCASSNTGGQETQYFGPGTRLLVL.

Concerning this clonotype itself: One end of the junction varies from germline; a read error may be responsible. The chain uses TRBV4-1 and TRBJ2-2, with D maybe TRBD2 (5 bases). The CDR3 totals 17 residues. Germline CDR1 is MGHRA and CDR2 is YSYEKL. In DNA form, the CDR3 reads TGCGCCAGCAGCCAAGAGATCCCCGTCTTGTACACCGGGGAGCCGTTTTTT. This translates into CASSQEIPVLYTGEPFF.

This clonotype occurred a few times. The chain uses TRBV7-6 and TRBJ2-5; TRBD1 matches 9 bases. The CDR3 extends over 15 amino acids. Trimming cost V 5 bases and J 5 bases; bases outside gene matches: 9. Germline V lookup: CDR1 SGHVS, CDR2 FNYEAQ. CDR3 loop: CASSPDRGMGETQYF. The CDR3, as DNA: TGTGCCAGCAGCCCGGACAGGGGTATGGGGGAGACCCAGTACTTC. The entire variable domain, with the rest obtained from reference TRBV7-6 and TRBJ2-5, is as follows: GAGVSQSPRYKVTKRGQDVALRCDPISGHVSLYWYRQALGQGPEFLTYFNYEAQQDKSGLPNDRFSAERPEGSISTLTIQRTEQRDSAMYRCASSPDRGMGETQYFGPGTRLLVL.

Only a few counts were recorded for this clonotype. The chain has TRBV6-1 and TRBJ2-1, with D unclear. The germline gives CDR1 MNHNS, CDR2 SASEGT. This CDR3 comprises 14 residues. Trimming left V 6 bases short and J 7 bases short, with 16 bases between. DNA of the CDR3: TGTGCCAGCAGCTACGGACCCCGGGTTAATGAGCAGTTCTTC. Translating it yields CASSYGPRVNEQFF.

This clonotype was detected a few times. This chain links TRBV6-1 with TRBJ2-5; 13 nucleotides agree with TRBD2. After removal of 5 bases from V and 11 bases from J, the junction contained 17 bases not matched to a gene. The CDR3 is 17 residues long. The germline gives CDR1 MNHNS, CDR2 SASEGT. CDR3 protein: CASSRGTSGKSPNEQYF. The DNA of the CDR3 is TGTGCCAGCAGTAGGGGGACTAGCGGGAAAAGCCCCAATGAGCAGTACTTC.

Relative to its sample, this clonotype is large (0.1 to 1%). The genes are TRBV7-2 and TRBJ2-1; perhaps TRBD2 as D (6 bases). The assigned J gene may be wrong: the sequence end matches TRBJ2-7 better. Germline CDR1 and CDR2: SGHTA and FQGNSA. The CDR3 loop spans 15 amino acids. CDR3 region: CASSLDRQRVFEQYF. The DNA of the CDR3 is TGTGCCAGCAGCTTAGATAGGCAGCGGGTGTTCGAGCAGTACTTC.

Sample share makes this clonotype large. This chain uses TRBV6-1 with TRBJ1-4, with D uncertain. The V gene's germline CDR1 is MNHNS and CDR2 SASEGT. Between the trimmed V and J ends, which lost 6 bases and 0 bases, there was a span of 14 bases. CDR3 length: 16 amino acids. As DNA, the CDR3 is TGTGCCAGCAGCCCGACCGCCAGTACAACTAATGAAAAACTGTTTTTT. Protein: CASSPTASTTNEKLFF.

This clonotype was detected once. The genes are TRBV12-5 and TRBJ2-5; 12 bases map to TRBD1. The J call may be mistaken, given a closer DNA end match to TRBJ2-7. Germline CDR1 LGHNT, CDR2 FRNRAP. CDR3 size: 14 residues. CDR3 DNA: TGTGCTAGATCCCCGGGACAGGGGGCGGACGAGCAGTACTTC. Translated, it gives CARSPGQGADEQYF.

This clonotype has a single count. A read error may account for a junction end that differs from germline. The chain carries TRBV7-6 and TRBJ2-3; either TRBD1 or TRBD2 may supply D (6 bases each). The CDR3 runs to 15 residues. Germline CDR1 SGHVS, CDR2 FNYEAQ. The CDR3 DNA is TGTGCCACCAGCCCGTTTGGGGGGCGGACAGATACGCAGTATTTT. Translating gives CATSPFGGRTDTQYF.